This is a list of T cell receptor beta chains from one sample in a study of early T cells in non-severe SARS-CoV-2 infection. MiXCR, run by TCRdb on the 5' RACE reads, gives a single entry per CDR3 protein. There are 40,000 to 55,000 distinct CDR3 sequences in the sample; approximately 12% occur only once, and 15% to 20% lies in the top ten. Specimen: whole blood. The receptor source for this set is an adult who was a healthcare worker with PCR-confirmed SARS-CoV-2 infection or an uninfected control (not recorded which). CDR3s include the opening cysteine and the closing phenylalanine or tryptophan. Fields, in order: D gene, clone size, V gene, J gene, CDR3 DNA, CDR3 protein. The D gene is left open where the match is weak. Size is omitted from some rows. Given values are once, few, many or a class for expanded clones.

.,many,TRBV27,TRBJ2-7,TGTGCCAGCAGGAGGGGAGAGACCTACGAGCAGTACTTC,CASRRGETYEQYF
TRBD2,.,TRBV12-3/TRBV12-4,TRBJ2-1,TGTGCCAGCAGCCTTCGGGGGGGCCCTAATGAGCAGTTCTTC,CASSLRGGPNEQFF
.,many,TRBV4-1,TRBJ2-1,TGCGCCAGCAGCCAAGATCAGCTCAATGAGCAGTTCTTC,CASSQDQLNEQFF
TRBD1,many,TRBV18,TRBJ2-1,TGTGCCAGCTCGGATGGACAGGGCGGGGAGCAGTTCTTC,CASSDGQGGEQFF
.,.,TRBV6-2/TRBV6-3,TRBJ2-5,TGTGCCAGCAGTTATGGACTGCTCCAAGAGACCCAGTACTTC,CASSYGLLQETQYF
TRBD2,many,TRBV5-1,TRBJ2-4,TGCGCCAGCAGCTTGGCGGGAGGAGCCAAAAACATTCAGTACTTC,CASSLAGGAKNIQYF
TRBD2,.,TRBV20-1,TRBJ2-7,TGCAGTGCTAATGGGGGGAGGGGTACCTACGAGCAGTACTTC,CSANGGRGTYEQYF
.,medium-sized,TRBV6-6,TRBJ1-1,TGTGCCAGCAGTTTAACAGGAGACACTGAAGCTTTCTTT,CASSLTGDTEAFF
TRBD1,few,TRBV6-6,TRBJ2-7,TGTGCCAGCAGTTCGGTACAGGGGGCCTTAGGGTACGAGCAGTACTTC,CASSSVQGALGYEQYF
TRBD2,many,TRBV4-1,TRBJ2-5,TGCGCCAGCAGCCAAGAGTTTCCCCGCCTTCTAGCGGGCGATCAAGAGACCCAGTACTTC,CASSQEFPRLLAGDQETQYF
TRBD1,few,TRBV7-2,TRBJ1-2,TGTGCCAGCAGCCGGGACAGCAACCCTTTCTATGGCTACACCTTC,CASSRDSNPFYGYTF
.,few,TRBV7-3,TRBJ2-6,TGTGCCAGCAGCTTAGAAGGGGCCTCTGGGGCCAACGTCCTGACTTTC,CASSLEGASGANVLTF
TRBD1,.,TRBV6-6,TRBJ1-2,TGTGCCAGCAGTATAGGGACAGATAACTATGGCTACACCTTC,CASSIGTDNYGYTF
TRBD2,.,TRBV7-2,TRBJ2-1,TGTGCCAGCAGCGGGACTAGCGGGGGCCGGGGCTCCTACAATGAGCAGTTCTTC,CASSGTSGGRGSYNEQFF
.,few,TRBV20-1,TRBJ2-6,TGCAGTGCCGCCGCTGGGGCCAACGTCCTGACTTTC,CSAAAGANVLTF
.,few,TRBV28,TRBJ2-5,TGTGCCAGCAGTTTTGGATTTGTGCCAGGCCAAGAGACCCAGTACTTC,CASSFGFVPGQETQYF
TRBD1,.,TRBV6-2/TRBV6-3,TRBJ2-1,TGTGCCACCACACGGGACAGGGCCTACAATGAGCAGTTCTTC,CATTRDRAYNEQFF
.,many,TRBV6-5,TRBJ1-1,TGTGCCAGCAAAAGGGGAGAATACACTGAAGCTTTCTTT,CASKRGEYTEAFF
.,.,TRBV4-3,TRBJ2-7,TGCGCCAGCAGCCGCATCTACGAGCAGTACTTC,CASSRIYEQYF
.,many,TRBV5-1,TRBJ2-5,TGCGCCAGCAGTGACCAAGAGACCCAGTACTTC,CASSDQETQYF
.,.,TRBV27,TRBJ1-1,TGTGCCAGCAGTTCATCTACCCCTCAGACAGGGAACACTGAAGCTTTCTTT,CASSSSTPQTGNTEAFF
.,many,TRBV20-1,TRBJ2-5,TGCAGTGCTAGCGGGTCATACCAAGAGACCCAGTACTTC,CSASGSYQETQYF
TRBD2,.,TRBV5-1,TRBJ2-3,TGCGCCAGCAGCAGGCGGGGGGAATACACAGATACGCAGTATTTT,CASSRRGEYTDTQYF
.,.,TRBV7-2,TRBJ2-5,TGTGCCTCCTCCGGGGGTGATCGAGAGACCCAGTACTTC,CASSGGDRETQYF
TRBD2,.,TRBV6-6,TRBJ2-5,TGTGCCAGCAGTTATTGGAGCGGGAGGGGGGAGACCCAGTACTTC,CASSYWSGRGETQYF
TRBD1,few,TRBV5-1,TRBJ2-1,TGCGCCAGCAGCTCAACAGGGGGCACACCTATCAATGAGCAGTTCTTC,CASSSTGGTPINEQFF
.,many,TRBV7-8,TRBJ2-3,TGTGCCAGCAGTTACTCGGATACGCAGTATTTT,CASSYSDTQYF
.,.,TRBV4-1,TRBJ2-3,TGCGCCAGCAGCCACCTGCTAGGGTCACAAGAATCCACAGATACGCAGTATTTT,CASSHLLGSQESTDTQYF
TRBD2,.,TRBV20-1,TRBJ2-3,TGCAGTGTCAACCATTTTAGCGGGAGGAATACGCAGTATTTT,CSVNHFSGRNTQYF
TRBD1,many,TRBV7-2,TRBJ2-7,TGTGCCAGCAGCTCCCGACAGGGGGTTGAGCAGTACTTC,CASSSRQGVEQYF
.,many,TRBV6-2/TRBV6-3,TRBJ2-2,TGTGCCAGCAGACGTCAACTAGCCGGGGAGCTGTTTTTT,CASRRQLAGELFF
.,.,TRBV27,TRBJ1-5,TGTGCCAGCAGCCAATTCGGGGCCTTTCAGCCCCAGCATTTT,CASSQFGAFQPQHF
.,many,TRBV11-3,TRBJ1-3,TGTGCCGGCAGGGGTCAGCTGAGCTCTGGAAACACCATATATTTT,CAGRGQLSSGNTIYF
.,.,TRBV19,TRBJ2-7,TGTGCCAGTACCCCTGGGGGGACCTACGAGCAGTACTTC,CASTPGGTYEQYF
.,few,TRBV15,TRBJ2-7,TGTGCCACCAGCAGAGATCGTCCAGAGACCTCCTACGAGCAGTACTTC,CATSRDRPETSYEQYF
.,.,TRBV20-1,TRBJ2-1,TGCAGTGCTAGTTCTCGGGACCTTTCCTCCTACAATGAGCAGTTCTTC,CSASSRDLSSYNEQFF
.,.,TRBV6-2/TRBV6-3,TRBJ2-1,TGTGCCAGCAGTGAACTAGTAAATGAGCAGTTCTTC,CASSELVNEQFF
.,few,TRBV5-1,TRBJ2-1,TGCGCCAGCACCTCCAATCCCGACTCCGTCGGCGAGCAGTTCTTC,CASTSNPDSVGEQFF
.,hyperexpanded,TRBV7-8,TRBJ1-3,TGTGCCAGCAGCGCGCGGACGGCTGGAAACACCATATATTTT,CASSARTAGNTIYF
.,.,TRBV4-1,TRBJ2-3,TGCGCCAGCAGCCAGGCCGGGGGGACACATAGCACAGATACGCAGTATTTT,CASSQAGGTHSTDTQYF
.,few,TRBV7-9,TRBJ2-1,TGTGCCAGCAGCTCCCCAAGATACAATGAGCAGTTCTTC,CASSSPRYNEQFF